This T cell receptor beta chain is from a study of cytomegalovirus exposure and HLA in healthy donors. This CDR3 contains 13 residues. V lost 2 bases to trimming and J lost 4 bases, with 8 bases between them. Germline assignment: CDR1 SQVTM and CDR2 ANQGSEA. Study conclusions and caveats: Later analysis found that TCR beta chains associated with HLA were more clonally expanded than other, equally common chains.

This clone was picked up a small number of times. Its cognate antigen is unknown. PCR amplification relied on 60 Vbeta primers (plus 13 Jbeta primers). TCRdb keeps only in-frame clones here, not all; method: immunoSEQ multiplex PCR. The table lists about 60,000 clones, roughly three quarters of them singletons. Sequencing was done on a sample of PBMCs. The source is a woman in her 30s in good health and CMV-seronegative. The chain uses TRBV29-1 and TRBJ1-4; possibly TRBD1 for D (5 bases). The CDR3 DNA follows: TGCAGCGTTGAAAGGGGCTATAATGAAAAACTGTTTTTT. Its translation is CSVERGYNEKLFF.